The 6 T cell receptor beta chains below all came from one sample that was sequenced in a study of spatial heterogeneity in lung cancer. Findings and caveats of the study: One measure, the expanded intratumoral alpha and beta TCR count, tracked tumor mutation counts.

MiXCR, run by TCRdb on the 5' RACE reads, gives a single entry per CDR3 protein. The data hold 10,000 to 12,000 distinct CDR3 sequences, with roughly 10% observed a single time. No antigen is known for these receptors. The sample's time point: sample taken at primary tumor resection. Sample: lung tumor tissue, taken at surgery. The receptor source for this set is a female donor with early-stage non-small cell lung cancer.

This clonotype was seen many times. The V call is TRBV3-1, the J call TRBJ2-1, with D perhaps TRBD2 (6 bases). The CDR3 is 15 residues long. The germline V and J ends were trimmed by 3 bases and 1 base, with 10 bases remaining between them. From germline, CDR1 is LGHDT and CDR2 YNNKEL (reference sequence). CDR3 nucleotide sequence: TGTGCCAGCAGCCAGGGACTCCCATCCTACAATGAGCAGTTCTTC. Encoded protein: CASSQGLPSYNEQFF.

This clonotype has a count of ten or more. This sequence joins TRBV28 and TRBJ2-7, with a weak D call TRBD2 (5 bases). Deletions cut 5 bases from V and 5 bases from J, with 7 bases between. The CDR3 contains 11 residues. The germline gives CDR1 MDHEN, CDR2 SYDVKM. CDR3 sequence (DNA): TGTGCCAGCAGTCGGCGGGACGAGCAGTACTTC. Translated: CASSRRDEQYF.

The V call is TRBV6-1, the J call TRBJ2-1, with D perhaps being TRBD1 or TRBD2 (5 bases each). Trimming cost V 6 bases and J 5 bases, with 14 bases left between them. Germline V gene data show CDR1 as MNHNS and CDR2 as SASEGT. The CDR3 is 14 residues long. Here the CDR3 reads CASRNYVGDNEQFF. The CDR3 nucleotides read TGTGCCAGCAGGAACTATGTGGGGGACAATGAGCAGTTCTTC.

The chain's CDR3 is CAIKGSGEETQYF. CDR3 nucleotides: TGTGCCATCAAAGGGTCCGGGGAAGAGACCCAGTACTTC. This chain joins TRBV10-3 and TRBJ2-5, with D perhaps TRBD2 (5 bases). Trimming removed 7 bases from V and 3 bases from J, with 12 bases in between. The CDR3 has 13 amino acids. Germline V lookup: CDR1 ENHRY, CDR2 SYGVKD.

The chain combines TRBV6-6 with TRBJ1-6, with 9 bases matching TRBD1. CDR1 and CDR2 (germline): MNHNY, SVGAGI (reference sequence). V dropped 3 bases and J dropped 8; count of bases not matched to a gene: 5. The CDR3 is 15 residues long. CDR3 in DNA: TGTGCCAGCAGTTATTCAGGACAGGGGCATTCACCCCTCCACTTT. This sequence encodes CASSYSGQGHSPLHF.

This clonotype was picked up many times. The chain employs TRBV5-1 and TRBJ2-4; 11 bases agree with TRBD2. This CDR3 has 14 amino acids. With V trimmed by 6 bases and J by 14 bases, 13 bases remained unmatched. The germline V gene has CDR1 SGHRS and CDR2 YFSETQ. The CDR3 DNA is TGCGCCAGCAACAAAGTTAGCGGGAGGGCCCCCGAGTACTTC. The encoded protein is CASNKVSGRAPEYF.